The clone carrying this T cell receptor beta chain was seen at least ten times. This CDR3 has 15 amino acids. The ends lost 0 bases at V and 8 bases at J; junction bases unmatched: 5. The V gene's germline CDR1 is SGHRS and CDR2 YFSETQ. These data are taken from a study of T cells in Graves' hyperthyroidism and ophthalmopathy. From RNA transcripts, TCR beta CDR3 regions were amplified. Carried out on the TCR CDR3, a first-round RT-PCR used the HTBI primer set. TCRdb ran MiXCR on the multiplex PCR reads and lists one entry per CDR3 protein. The sample has 540,000 or so distinct CDR3 sequences; 15% to 19% are singletons.

The specimen sequenced was blood. V usage is TRBV5-1 and J usage is TRBJ1-1; 12 bases align to TRBD1. This TCR was recovered from a woman aged 25 to 39 with Graves' hyperthyroidism. CDR3 amino acids: CASSLEGQGASEAFF. The CDR3 DNA follows: TGCGCCAGCAGCTTGGAGGGACAGGGGGCTTCGGAAGCTTTCTTT.